One sample yielded the 14 T cell receptor beta chains listed below, sequenced in a study of shared clonotypes between healthy human individuals. Some clones are missing from TCRdb's copy, which holds only in-frame ones; the method was immunoSEQ multiplex PCR. The sample has 600,000 to 750,000 clones; approximately 72% are singletons. Material for sequencing was memory CD4+ T cells sorted from blood. This sample's subset: CD45RA-negative fraction. These receptors all stem from a woman aged 25 to 39 in good health.

This clone was counted only a few times. V and J are TRBV2 and TRBJ1-2; the D gene is possibly TRBD1 (5 bases). The V and J ends lost 10 bases and 9 bases respectively, with 18 bases between them. The CDR3 covers 12 residues. CDR1 and CDR2 from the germline V gene are SNHLY and FYNNEI. DNA of the CDR3: TGTGCCATAAGACAGTCCGGGTTGAGCTACACCTTC. Its translation: CAIRQSGLSYTF.

J is TRBJ2-7 and V is TRBV27, with 13 bases identical to TRBD2. CDR3 length: 15 amino acids. With V trimmed by 2 bases and J by 12 bases, 10 bases remained unmatched. Germline V lookup: CDR1 MNHEY, CDR2 SMNVEV (reference sequence). The CDR3 loop is CASSLEAGLAGAMYF. CDR3 in DNA: TGTGCCAGCAGTTTAGAGGCCGGACTAGCGGGGGCAATGTACTTC.

This clone is a singleton in its sample. V gene TRBV5-1 combines with J gene TRBJ1-3, with D unresolved. This CDR3 contains 16 residues. V dropped 0 bases and J dropped 0 bases, with 10 bases sitting between them. CDR1 is SGHRS and CDR2 is YFSETQ in the germline V gene. CDR3 protein: CASSLARQASGNTIYF. CDR3 DNA sequence: TGCGCCAGCAGCTTGGCAAGGCAGGCCTCTGGAAACACCATATATTTT.

This clone is medium-sized within its sample. This chain connects TRBV6-5 to TRBJ2-2, with D maybe TRBD1 (6 bases). CDR1 MNHEY and CDR2 SVGAGI come from the germline V gene. The germline V and J ends were trimmed by 6 bases and 1 base, with 12 bases remaining between them. The CDR3 consists of 15 residues. The CDR3 protein is CASRTGQLNTGELFF. In nucleotides, the CDR3 is TGTGCCAGCAGGACAGGACAGCTGAACACCGGGGAGCTGTTTTTT.

The chain joins TRBV7-6 to TRBJ2-5, with 9 bases identical to TRBD1. V trimming: 6 bases; J trimming: 1 base; junction bases outside the gene matches: 6. CDR3 size: 15 residues. Per germline, CDR1 SGHVS and CDR2 FNYEAQ. The CDR3 sequence: CASSFRDRAQETQYF. CDR3 coding DNA: TGTGCCAGCAGTTTCCGGGACAGGGCCCAAGAGACCCAGTACTTC.

V usage is TRBV7-6 and J usage is TRBJ2-1; the D gene could be TRBD1 or TRBD2 (5 bases each). The CDR3 covers 14 residues. The V end was cut by 5 bases, the J end by 4 bases, with 12 bases between. Germline CDR1 reads SGHVS; CDR2 reads FNYEAQ. CDR3 region: CASSPPGAYNEQFF. DNA for the CDR3: TGTGCCAGCAGCCCCCCCGGGGCTTACAATGAGCAGTTCTTC. The variable domain in full, with the rest retrieved from reference TRBV7-6 and TRBJ2-1, is GAGVSQSPRYKVTKRGQDVALRCDPISGHVSLYWYRQALGQGPEFLTYFNYEAQQDKSGLPNDRFSAERPEGSISTLTIQRTEQRDSAMYRCASSPPGAYNEQFFGPGTRLTVL.

The chain recombines TRBV2 with TRBJ2-3, with 9 bases lining up with TRBD2. V shed 8 bases, J shed 4 bases, and the junction held 10 bases outside the gene matches. Germline CDR1 and CDR2: SNHLY and FYNNEI. This CDR3 has 15 residues. The CDR3 loop reads CASRGGAVTADTQYF. CDR3 nucleotides: TGTGCCAGCCGCGGGGGGGCGGTGACCGCAGATACGCAGTATTTT.

The chain uses TRBV7-7 and TRBJ1-1; D unclear. Trimming left V 2 bases short and J 3 bases short, with 7 bases between. The CDR3 sequence is 13 residues long. Germline loops: CDR1 SSHAT, CDR2 FNYEAQ (reference sequence). The CDR3 protein is CASSLRTDTEAFF. CDR3 DNA: TGTGCCAGCAGCTTACGGACTGACACTGAAGCTTTCTTT.

This clone has a handful of counts. This chain joins TRBV19 and TRBJ1-5; a possible D gene is TRBD1 (5 bases). This CDR3 is 16 amino acids long. Germline V gene sequence: CDR1 LNHDA, CDR2 SQIVND (reference sequence). Trimming took off 7 bases at V and 2 bases at J, with 18 bases between the two ends. The CDR3 sequence: CASTRIGDRRNQPQHF. The CDR3 nucleotides are TGTGCCAGTACCCGTATAGGGGACCGGCGCAATCAGCCCCAGCATTTT.

The chain is built from TRBV5-4 and TRBJ2-1; TRBD1 or TRBD2 may be the D gene (5 bases each). Trimming pared 0 bases from V and 2 bases from J, leaving 12 bases between. This CDR3 has 16 residues. Germline V gives CDR1 SGHNT, CDR2 YYREEE (reference sequence). The CDR3 nucleotides are TGTGCCAGCAGCTTGGGGGGGTTTAGCGCCTACAATGAGCAGTTCTTC. Amino acids: CASSLGGFSAYNEQFF.

This clone was observed a single time. This chain links TRBV19 with TRBJ2-3, with 7 nucleotides matching TRBD2. The CDR3 length is 14 residues. The J segment lost 2 bases and the V segment lost 10 bases, leaving 9 bases of the junction unmatched. CDR1 and CDR2 from the germline V gene are LNHDA and SQIVND (reference sequence). CDR3 sequence: CATLERGTTDTQYF. CDR3 coding DNA: TGTGCCACTCTCGAGCGGGGAACCACAGATACGCAGTATTTT.

The count of this clone is one. V usage is TRBV19 and J usage is TRBJ1-5; the D is unclear. The CDR3 extends over 13 amino acids. Trimming took 4 bases from V and 11 from J, leaving 15 bases between them. Germline lookup yields CDR1 LNHDA and CDR2 SQIVND (reference sequence). In DNA form, the CDR3 reads TGTGCCAGTAGTAACTGGGCCCAGAGAGCCCAGCATTTT. It translates to CASSNWAQRAQHF.

The rearrangement links TRBV27 to TRBJ2-7, with 9 positions matching TRBD1. The CDR3 has 15 residues. Germline loops: CDR1 MNHEY, CDR2 SMNVEV (reference sequence). V lost 4 bases and J lost 2; bases outside the gene matches: 6. This CDR3 reads CASSSHRGLTYEQYF. Written as DNA, the CDR3 is TGTGCCAGCAGTTCACACAGGGGGCTCACCTACGAGCAGTACTTC.

The rearrangement links TRBV28 to TRBJ1-1; D unresolved. The V and J ends lost 3 bases and 1 base respectively, with 9 bases between them. The CDR3 is 14 amino acids. Germline V lookup: CDR1 MDHEN, CDR2 SYDVKM. CDR3 protein: CASSFGGRNTEAFF. As DNA, the CDR3 is TGTGCCAGCAGTTTTGGAGGACGGAACACTGAAGCTTTCTTT.